This is a list of T cell receptor beta chains from one sample in a study of blood T cell repertoires in COVID-19. TCRdb's copy holds only in-frame clones and misses some; the assay was immunoSEQ multiplex PCR. This sample has a few hundred thousand clones; about nine tenths occur once, and the top ten carry about 10%. The sample consisted of PBMCs or T cells enriched from blood (not recorded which). The source is a woman aged 18 to 35 who had recovered from COVID-19. Both conserved end residues are part of each CDR3. D genes are given only for firm matches. Size is omitted from some rows. Given values are once, few, many or a class for expanded clones.

TGTGCCAGCAGTTATGGTCTGAAACTTGCTGGCTACACCTTC | CASSYGLKLAGYTF | TRBJ1-2 | - | - | TRBV6-2/TRBV6-3
TGTGCCACCAGGGGAATACAGGGGGCCGGTGTTGAAAAACTGTTTTTT | CATRGIQGAGVEKLFF | TRBJ1-4 | TRBD1 | - | TRBV10-3
TGTGCCAGCAGCCCCTCAGCGGGAGCGGGTACCGGGGAGCTGTTTTTT | CASSPSAGAGTGELFF | TRBJ2-2 | TRBD2 | - | TRBV3-1/TRBV3-2
TGTGCCAGTAGTAGCCTAGCGGGTGGGGGCGTATACAATGAGCAGTTCTTC | CASSSLAGGGVYNEQFF | TRBJ2-1 | TRBD2 | - | TRBV19
TGTGCCAGCAGTTCCCACAGGGGATATGGGGAGCAGTACTTC | CASSSHRGYGEQYF | TRBJ2-7 | TRBD1 | - | TRBV27
TGTGCCAGCACCGCGACAGGGGGGGATGGCTACACCTTC | CASTATGGDGYTF | TRBJ1-2 | TRBD1 | many | TRBV25-1
TGCGCCAGCAGCTTGGCCCGACAGCCAACTCATAATGAAAAACTGTTTTTT | CASSLARQPTHNEKLFF | TRBJ1-4 | - | - | TRBV5-1
TGTGCCAGCAGCTTAGGACAACCGCGGGTCACCATATATTTT | CASSLGQPRVTIYF | TRBJ1-3 | - | - | TRBV7-9
TGTGCCAGCAGCCCGAGGACAGGGATCTCCCCGGGCCCCTATGGCTACACCTTC | CASSPRTGISPGPYGYTF | TRBJ1-2 | TRBD1 | - | TRBV11-2
TGTGCCAGCTGGGACAGGGATTACGAGCAGTACTTC | CASWDRDYEQYF | TRBJ2-7 | TRBD1 | - | TRBV28
TGTGCCAGCTCACCACCTAGTCAAAGCACAGATACGCAGTATTTT | CASSPPSQSTDTQYF | TRBJ2-3 | - | - | TRBV18
TGTGCCAGCAGCCCCCACGGGTGGGGCACTACTGAAGCTTTCTTT | CASSPHGWGTTEAFF | TRBJ1-1 | - | - | TRBV3-1/TRBV3-2
TGTGCCGTTCAACAGGGGTTCACTGAAGCTTTCTTT | CAVQQGFTEAFF | TRBJ1-1 | TRBD1 | - | TRBV19
TGTGCCAGCAGCTTAGCCCCGGACAGGGGAGCTTTCTTT | CASSLAPDRGAFF | TRBJ1-1 | TRBD1 | - | TRBV11-2
TGTGCCAGCAGTTTATTGGACAGGGGGCGCGTTAAGATCTTT | CASSLLDRGRVKIF | TRBJ1-1 | TRBD1 | - | TRBV28
TGTGCCAGCAGTGAAATGGGCAGGAACACTGAAGCTTTCTTT | CASSEMGRNTEAFF | TRBJ1-1 | - | - | TRBV6-1
TGTGCCAGCGCCCTATCGGGACTAGAGACAGATACGCAGTATTTT | CASALSGLETDTQYF | TRBJ2-3 | TRBD2 | - | TRBV2
TGTGCCAGTAGTATAGAGACGGACAGGTACGAGCAGTACTTC | CASSIETDRYEQYF | TRBJ2-7 | TRBD1 | - | TRBV19
TGTGCCAGCTCACCAAGAGATGAAAAACTGTTTTTT | CASSPRDEKLFF | TRBJ1-4 | - | - | TRBV18
TGTGCCAGCAGTTACACGGCAGGGGGATATGGCTACACCTTC | CASSYTAGGYGYTF | TRBJ1-2 | TRBD1 | many | TRBV6-5
TGCGCCAGCAGCTGGACAGGGATCTTGAACACTGAAGCTTTCTTT | CASSWTGILNTEAFF | TRBJ1-1 | TRBD1 | - | TRBV5-1
TGTGCCAGCAGCACTCGCCTTTCAAGCTCCTACGAGCAGTACTTC | CASSTRLSSSYEQYF | TRBJ2-7 | - | - | TRBV3-1/TRBV3-2
TGTGCCTGGAGTGTATTGACAGGGGGTCAGCCCCAGCATTTT | CAWSVLTGGQPQHF | TRBJ1-5 | TRBD1 | - | TRBV30
TGTGCCAGCAGCTTAGCTTCTAGCGGGGGCACCGGGGAGCTGTTTTTT | CASSLASSGGTGELFF | TRBJ2-2 | TRBD2 | - | TRBV7-7
TGTGCCAGCAGGCGGACAGGAGACTCCTACGAGCAGTACTTC | CASRRTGDSYEQYF | TRBJ2-7 | TRBD1 | - | TRBV3-1/TRBV3-2
TGCGCCAGCAGCCGCCAACTAGCGGGAGCAGATACGCAGTATTTT | CASSRQLAGADTQYF | TRBJ2-3 | TRBD2 | - | TRBV4-1